This is a list of T cell receptor beta chains from one sample in a study of graft-versus-host responses after intestinal transplantation. Antigens of these TCRs are unknown. Repertoires were generated with immunoSEQ multiplex PCR, while TCRdb's copy carries only in-frame clones and drops some. The data contain some 95,000 clones, roughly nine tenths of them singletons. The sample here was unstimulated CD8+ T cells sorted from spleen or lymph node cells, taken before intestinal transplant. These receptors all come from a human donor who received an intestinal transplant. The conserved cysteine and the conserved F or W are not part of the CDR3 here. Not every row has a clone size; where given, it reads once, few, many or a size class.

CDR3aa	v_gene	j_gene	len	abundance
ASSPTGLTTGELF	TRBV11-2	TRBJ2-2	13	once
ASSLGGTSYEQY	TRBV5-8	TRBJ2-7	12	few
ASSGHHDGDTEAF	TRBV5-1	TRBJ1-1	13	.
ASSLGAGADTQY	TRBV7-9	TRBJ2-3	12	.
ASSQDEVYT	TRBV4-1	TRBJ1-2	9	once
ASSTSGGPYEQY	TRBV6-1	TRBJ2-7	12	.
ASMTGLGSYEQY	TRBV6-1	TRBJ2-7	12	.
ASGYGTAYEQY	TRBV27	.	11	.
ASGTGDRDFYGYT	TRBV12-5	TRBJ1-2	13	.
ASSITVNTEAF	TRBV7-6	TRBJ1-1	11	.
ASSPQGAIQETQY	TRBV7-2	TRBJ2-5	13	.
ASSESGTRYEQY	TRBV6-1	TRBJ2-7	12	few
SQRTSDGYT	TRBV20-1	TRBJ1-2	9	.
ATSTLTGLSGNTIY	TRBV15	TRBJ1-3	14	few
ASSISVEPQH	TRBV19	TRBJ1-5	10	.
ASSEARPGYT	TRBV6-1	TRBJ1-2	10	.
ASSHARVNTEAF	TRBV4-3	TRBJ1-1	12	.
ASSSPERAEQY	TRBV5-1	TRBJ2-7	11	.
ASSVGGLAGSDGELF	TRBV9	TRBJ2-2	15	.
ASSQDLGSSSYNEQF	TRBV4-1	TRBJ2-1	15	.